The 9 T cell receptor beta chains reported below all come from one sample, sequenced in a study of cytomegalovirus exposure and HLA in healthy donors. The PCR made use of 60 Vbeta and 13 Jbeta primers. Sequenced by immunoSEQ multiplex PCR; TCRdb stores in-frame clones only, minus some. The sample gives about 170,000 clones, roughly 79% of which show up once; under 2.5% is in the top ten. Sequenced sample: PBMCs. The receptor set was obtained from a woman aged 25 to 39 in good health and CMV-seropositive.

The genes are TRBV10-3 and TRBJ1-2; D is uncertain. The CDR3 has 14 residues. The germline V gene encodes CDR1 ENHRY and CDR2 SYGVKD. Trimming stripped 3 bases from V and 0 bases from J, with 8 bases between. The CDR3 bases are TGTGCCATCAGTGAAAGTGGAGCTAACTATGGCTACACCTTC. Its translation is CAISESGANYGYTF.

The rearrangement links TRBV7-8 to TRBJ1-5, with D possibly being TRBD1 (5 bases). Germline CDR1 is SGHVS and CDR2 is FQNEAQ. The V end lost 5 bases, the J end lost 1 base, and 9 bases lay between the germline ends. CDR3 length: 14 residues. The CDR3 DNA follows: TGTGCCAGCAGCCAGGGTACAAGCAATCAGCCCCAGCATTTT. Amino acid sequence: CASSQGTSNQPQHF.

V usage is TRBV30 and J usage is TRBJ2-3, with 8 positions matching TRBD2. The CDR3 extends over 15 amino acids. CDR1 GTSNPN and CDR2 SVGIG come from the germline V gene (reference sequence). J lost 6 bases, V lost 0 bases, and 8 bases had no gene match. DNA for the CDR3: TGTGCCTGGAGTGTGGAAGCGGGAGCGTTGGATACGCAGTATTTT. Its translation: CAWSVEAGALDTQYF.

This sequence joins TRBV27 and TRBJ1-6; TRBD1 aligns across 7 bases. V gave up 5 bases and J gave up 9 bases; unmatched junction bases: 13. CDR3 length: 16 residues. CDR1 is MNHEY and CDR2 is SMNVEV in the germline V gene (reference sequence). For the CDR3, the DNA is TGTGCCAGCAGTCCGCCCCCGACAGGGTTAGGTTCACCCCTCCACTTT. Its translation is CASSPPPTGLGSPLHF.

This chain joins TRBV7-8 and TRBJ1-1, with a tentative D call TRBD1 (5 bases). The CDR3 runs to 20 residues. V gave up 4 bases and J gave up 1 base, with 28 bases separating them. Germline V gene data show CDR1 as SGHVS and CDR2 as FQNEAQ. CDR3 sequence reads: CASSSQGRVIGSGANTEAFF. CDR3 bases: TGTGCCAGCAGCTCCCAGGGTCGTGTCATCGGAAGTGGGGCGAACACTGAAGCTTTCTTT.

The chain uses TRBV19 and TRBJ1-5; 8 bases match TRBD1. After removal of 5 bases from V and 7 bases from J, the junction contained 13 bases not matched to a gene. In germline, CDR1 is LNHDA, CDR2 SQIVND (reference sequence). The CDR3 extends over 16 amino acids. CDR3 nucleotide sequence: TGTGCCAGTAGTCGGCGAAGCCAGGGGGCCGGACAGCCCCAGCATTTT. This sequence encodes CASSRRSQGAGQPQHF.

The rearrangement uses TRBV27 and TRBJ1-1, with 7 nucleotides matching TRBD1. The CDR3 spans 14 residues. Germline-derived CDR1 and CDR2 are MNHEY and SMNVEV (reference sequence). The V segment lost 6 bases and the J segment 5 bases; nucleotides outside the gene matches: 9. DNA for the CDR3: TGTGCCAGCAGGAAAGCAGGGGGATGGACTGAAGCTTTCTTT. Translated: CASRKAGGWTEAFF.

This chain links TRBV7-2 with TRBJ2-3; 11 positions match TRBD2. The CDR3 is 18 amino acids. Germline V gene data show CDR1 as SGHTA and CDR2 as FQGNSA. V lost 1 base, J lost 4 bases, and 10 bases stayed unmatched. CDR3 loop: CASSLVVAGGLDADTQYF. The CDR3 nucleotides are TGTGCCAGCAGCTTAGTTGTAGCGGGGGGGCTCGATGCAGATACGCAGTATTTT.

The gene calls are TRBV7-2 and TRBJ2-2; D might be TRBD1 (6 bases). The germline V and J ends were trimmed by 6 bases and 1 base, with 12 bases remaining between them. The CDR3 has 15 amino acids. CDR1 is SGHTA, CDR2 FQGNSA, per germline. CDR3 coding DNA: TGTGCCAGCAGTCTACAGGGATTGAACACCGGGGAGCTGTTTTTT. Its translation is CASSLQGLNTGELFF.